The entry below gives a single T cell receptor beta chain sequence along with its context. Its antigen is undetermined. The source of the sample is a study of beta chain features in type 1 diabetes. Expressed TCRB transcripts were sequenced after all isolated RNA was converted to cDNA. Data came from immunoSEQ multiplex PCR; TCRdb stores just in-frame clones and leaves some out. The table lists 95,000 to 150,000 clones, about a sixth of them singletons. Study outcomes and limitations: In type 1 diabetes patients, VDJ junctions had fewer insertions; deletions at these junctions were more frequent. Among patients with Type 1 diabetes, TCRB CDR3s were moderately but significantly shorter in every one of the four CD4+ subsets. Sequencing used cDNA, and cells with high TCR expression could therefore be over-represented.

The CDR3 has 13 amino acids. V lost 7 bases to trimming and J lost 0 bases; unmatched junction nucleotides: 3. CDR1 and CDR2 (germline): MNHNS, SASEGT. The J gene is TRBJ2-7, the V gene TRBV6-1; 7 nucleotides align to TRBD1. This receptor was obtained from a man in his thirties or forties with type 1 diabetes. The sequenced sample was central memory CD4+ T cells from blood. CDR3 residues: CASKTGVSYEQYF. The CDR3 nucleotides are TGTGCCAGCAAAACAGGGGTCTCCTACGAGCAGTACTTC.